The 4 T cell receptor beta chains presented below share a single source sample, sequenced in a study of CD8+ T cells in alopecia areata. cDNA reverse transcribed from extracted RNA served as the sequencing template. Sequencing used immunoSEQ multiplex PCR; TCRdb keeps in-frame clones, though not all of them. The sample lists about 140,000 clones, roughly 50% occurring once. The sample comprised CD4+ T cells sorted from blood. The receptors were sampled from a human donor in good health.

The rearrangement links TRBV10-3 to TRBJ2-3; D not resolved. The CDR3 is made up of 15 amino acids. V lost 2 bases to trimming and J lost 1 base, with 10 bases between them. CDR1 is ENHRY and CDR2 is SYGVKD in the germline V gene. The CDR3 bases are TGTGCCATCAGTGAGGGGCAGCCTGGCACAGATACGCAGTATTTT. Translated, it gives CAISEGQPGTDTQYF.

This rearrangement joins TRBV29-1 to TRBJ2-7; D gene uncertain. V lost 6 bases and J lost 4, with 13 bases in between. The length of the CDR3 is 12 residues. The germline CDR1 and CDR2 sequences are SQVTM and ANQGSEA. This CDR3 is CSVGQAPYEQYF. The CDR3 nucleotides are TGCAGCGTCGGGCAGGCCCCATACGAGCAGTACTTC.

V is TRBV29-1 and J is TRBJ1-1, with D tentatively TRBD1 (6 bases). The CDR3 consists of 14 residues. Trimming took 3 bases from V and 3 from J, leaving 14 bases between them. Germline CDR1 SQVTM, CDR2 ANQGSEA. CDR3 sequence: CSVDRGAWDTEAFF. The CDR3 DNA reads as TGCAGCGTTGATCGGGGGGCATGGGACACTGAAGCTTTCTTT.

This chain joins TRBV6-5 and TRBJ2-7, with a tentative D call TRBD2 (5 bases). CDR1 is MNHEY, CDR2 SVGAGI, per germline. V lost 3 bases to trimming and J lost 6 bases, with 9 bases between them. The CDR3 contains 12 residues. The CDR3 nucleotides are TGTGCCAGCAGTTATGTCCGGGGCGAGCAGTACTTC. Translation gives CASSYVRGEQYF.